This is a list of T cell receptor beta chains from one sample in a study of blood T cell repertoires in COVID-19. Libraries were prepared by immunoSEQ multiplex PCR; TCRdb keeps only in-frame clonotypes and omits some of them. The sample contains hundreds of thousands of clones, approximately 90% of which appear only once. Source material: peripheral blood. Source of these receptors: a middle-aged man with acute or convalescent COVID-19. CDR3s include the opening cysteine and the closing phenylalanine or tryptophan. The order of the fields is D gene, clone size, J gene, V gene, CDR3 DNA, CDR3 protein. D genes are given only for firm matches. Clone size is given for some rows only: seen once, a few or many times, or a class if the clone is expanded.

D gene: TRBD1
clone size: -
J gene: TRBJ2-2
V gene: TRBV30
CDR3 DNA: TGTGCCTGGAGCCCCGGGACAGGGAACACCGGGGAGCTGTTTTTT
CDR3 protein: CAWSPGTGNTGELFF

D gene: -
clone size: -
J gene: TRBJ2-7
V gene: TRBV27
CDR3 DNA: TGTGCCAGCAGTTTATCAGTTCCAGGGAACTACGAGCAGTACTTC
CDR3 protein: CASSLSVPGNYEQYF

D gene: -
clone size: -
J gene: TRBJ2-5
V gene: TRBV24-1
CDR3 DNA: TGTGCCACCAGTGACTCCCGGGAAACGGGAGAGACCCAGTACTTC
CDR3 protein: CATSDSRETGETQYF

D gene: -
clone size: -
J gene: TRBJ1-1
V gene: TRBV10-1
CDR3 DNA: TGCGCCAGCAGTGAGACAGGGAAGAACACTGAAGCTTTCTTT
CDR3 protein: CASSETGKNTEAFF

D gene: -
clone size: -
J gene: TRBJ2-1
V gene: TRBV29-1
CDR3 DNA: TGCAGCGCAGGACTTAGATACAATGAGCAGTTCTTC
CDR3 protein: CSAGLRYNEQFF

D gene: TRBD1
clone size: -
J gene: TRBJ1-4
V gene: TRBV27
CDR3 DNA: TGTGCCAGCAGTGGCTCGGGACAGGATAAAGAAAAACTGTTTTTT
CDR3 protein: CASSGSGQDKEKLFF

D gene: TRBD1
clone size: -
J gene: TRBJ1-1
V gene: TRBV6-1
CDR3 DNA: TGTGCCAGCAGTGTGGGGGACAGACCAGTCCCGAACACTGAAGCTTTCTTT
CDR3 protein: CASSVGDRPVPNTEAFF

D gene: -
clone size: once
J gene: TRBJ2-5
V gene: TRBV5-1
CDR3 DNA: TGCGCCAGCAGCTTCTCAGAGACCCAGTACTTC
CDR3 protein: CASSFSETQYF

D gene: TRBD2
clone size: -
J gene: TRBJ2-3
V gene: TRBV5-6
CDR3 DNA: TGTGCCAGCAGCCCGACATTAGCGGGAGTCGCTCCGGATTATACGCAGTATTTT
CDR3 protein: CASSPTLAGVAPDYTQYF

D gene: -
clone size: -
J gene: TRBJ1-3
V gene: TRBV4-1
CDR3 DNA: TGCGCCAGCAGCCAAGGAGGACAGCGGGGTGCCGGAAACACCATATATTTT
CDR3 protein: CASSQGGQRGAGNTIYF

D gene: -
clone size: -
J gene: TRBJ2-7
V gene: TRBV7-2
CDR3 DNA: TGTGCCAGCAGTGTTCGGACGGCGGGCGAGCAGTACTTC
CDR3 protein: CASSVRTAGEQYF

D gene: TRBD1
clone size: -
J gene: TRBJ1-1
V gene: TRBV28
CDR3 DNA: TGTGCCAGCAGTCCCTCACAGGGGGCAAGGGGTGGCGCTGAAGCTTTCTTT
CDR3 protein: CASSPSQGARGGAEAFF

D gene: -
clone size: -
J gene: TRBJ2-7
V gene: TRBV11-2
CDR3 DNA: TGTGCCAGCAGCGCCCGACTAGGAGCCTACGAGCAGTACTTC
CDR3 protein: CASSARLGAYEQYF

D gene: TRBD2
clone size: -
J gene: TRBJ2-2
V gene: TRBV4-3
CDR3 DNA: TGCGCCAGCAGCCAAGATTGGCGGGAGTCCGTGGAGCTGTTTTTT
CDR3 protein: CASSQDWRESVELFF

D gene: -
clone size: once
J gene: TRBJ2-7
V gene: TRBV7-9
CDR3 DNA: TGTGCCAGCAGCCCCCAATTTACTAAGGCCTACGAGCAGTACTTC
CDR3 protein: CASSPQFTKAYEQYF

D gene: TRBD1
clone size: -
J gene: TRBJ2-2
V gene: TRBV19
CDR3 DNA: TGTGCCAGCGGGGGGACAGGGAGAACCGGGGAGCTGTTTTTT
CDR3 protein: CASGGTGRTGELFF

D gene: -
clone size: once
J gene: TRBJ2-7
V gene: TRBV20-1
CDR3 DNA: TGCAGTGCCCCGGGTCGCCGGGAGCAGTACTTC
CDR3 protein: CSAPGRREQYF

D gene: -
clone size: -
J gene: TRBJ1-3
V gene: TRBV7-8
CDR3 DNA: TGTGCCAGCAGCCCCGACAAACACAGCTCTGGAAACACCATATATTTT
CDR3 protein: CASSPDKHSSGNTIYF

D gene: TRBD1
clone size: once
J gene: TRBJ1-4
V gene: TRBV15
CDR3 DNA: TGTGCCACCAGCGGGGACAGGGCCCTTAATGAAAAACTGTTTTTT
CDR3 protein: CATSGDRALNEKLFF

D gene: -
clone size: -
J gene: TRBJ2-7
V gene: TRBV27
CDR3 DNA: TGTGCCAGCGGGCGGCAGGGGCTCTACGAGCAGTACTTC
CDR3 protein: CASGRQGLYEQYF

D gene: -
clone size: -
J gene: TRBJ1-6
V gene: TRBV6-6
CDR3 DNA: TGTGCCAGCAGTCCCAGGGCCCCCCTAAATAATTCACCCCTCCACTTT
CDR3 protein: CASSPRAPLNNSPLHF

D gene: -
clone size: -
J gene: TRBJ2-2
V gene: TRBV10-3
CDR3 DNA: TGTGCCATCAGCGGCGGGTTAGGGGGGAACACCGGGGAGCTGTTTTTT
CDR3 protein: CAISGGLGGNTGELFF

D gene: TRBD2
clone size: -
J gene: TRBJ2-7
V gene: TRBV6-5
CDR3 DNA: TGTGCCAGCAGTTACACGGCTAGCGGGGCCTACGAGCAGTACTTC
CDR3 protein: CASSYTASGAYEQYF

D gene: TRBD1
clone size: -
J gene: TRBJ1-1
V gene: TRBV5-1
CDR3 DNA: TGCGCCAGCAGCTTTACGGACAGGGCAAACACTGAAGCTTTCTTT
CDR3 protein: CASSFTDRANTEAFF

D gene: -
clone size: -
J gene: TRBJ2-7
V gene: TRBV7-9
CDR3 DNA: TGTGCCAGCAGCTTAGTTCCGTCTCTCTACGAGCAGTACTTC
CDR3 protein: CASSLVPSLYEQYF

D gene: TRBD1
clone size: -
J gene: TRBJ2-3
V gene: TRBV24-1
CDR3 DNA: TGTGCCACCAGTGGGACAGGCGTTTCAGATACGCAGTATTTT
CDR3 protein: CATSGTGVSDTQYF

D gene: -
clone size: -
J gene: TRBJ1-1
V gene: TRBV7-9
CDR3 DNA: TGTGCCAGCAGCTTAGTACGGGGGAACACTGAAGCTTTCTTT
CDR3 protein: CASSLVRGNTEAFF

D gene: -
clone size: -
J gene: TRBJ1-5
V gene: TRBV19
CDR3 DNA: TGTGCCAGTAGTATAAGGGCGGACAGCCGCAATCAGCCCCAGCATTTT
CDR3 protein: CASSIRADSRNQPQHF

D gene: TRBD1
clone size: -
J gene: TRBJ2-6
V gene: TRBV11-2
CDR3 DNA: TGTGCCAGCAGCTTAGCGAGGACAGGTGACACCTTAAGGGCCAACGTCCTGACTTTC
CDR3 protein: CASSLARTGDTLRANVLTF

D gene: -
clone size: -
J gene: TRBJ2-5
V gene: TRBV6-5
CDR3 DNA: TGTGCCACCGCCCCATACGGTCAGGGTGAGACCCAGTACTTC
CDR3 protein: CATAPYGQGETQYF

D gene: -
clone size: -
J gene: TRBJ1-5
V gene: TRBV4-1
CDR3 DNA: TGCGCCAGCAGCCAAGATCAGGGAATGAATTATGTTGAGGGCAATCAGCCCCAGCATTTT
CDR3 protein: CASSQDQGMNYVEGNQPQHF

D gene: -
clone size: -
J gene: TRBJ1-1
V gene: TRBV19
CDR3 DNA: TGTGCCAGTAGTTCACCGACAGGTTTGGGCACTGAAGCTTTCTTT
CDR3 protein: CASSSPTGLGTEAFF

D gene: -
clone size: -
J gene: TRBJ1-5
V gene: TRBV3-1/TRBV3-2
CDR3 DNA: TGTGCCAGCAGCCAAGGGCACGACAGTCACAGGAGTCAGCCCCAGCATTTT
CDR3 protein: CASSQGHDSHRSQPQHF

D gene: TRBD2
clone size: -
J gene: TRBJ2-7
V gene: TRBV10-2
CDR3 DNA: TGCGCCAGTATAAGCGGGGGGTACGAGCAGTACTTC
CDR3 protein: CASISGGYEQYF

D gene: -
clone size: -
J gene: TRBJ2-6
V gene: TRBV29-1
CDR3 DNA: TGCAGCGTTGGCCGGGACTCTGGGGCCAACGTCCTGACTTTC
CDR3 protein: CSVGRDSGANVLTF

D gene: TRBD2
clone size: -
J gene: TRBJ2-1
V gene: TRBV5-4
CDR3 DNA: TGTGCCAGCAGCCCGGGACTAGCGGGAGTATTGGGCAATGAGCAGTTCTTC
CDR3 protein: CASSPGLAGVLGNEQFF

D gene: TRBD1
clone size: -
J gene: TRBJ2-5
V gene: TRBV7-9
CDR3 DNA: TGTGCCAGCAGCAACAGGGGTCAAGAGACCCAGTACTTC
CDR3 protein: CASSNRGQETQYF

D gene: -
clone size: -
J gene: TRBJ2-3
V gene: TRBV6-5
CDR3 DNA: TGTGCCAGCAGGAAAACCTTTTGGGGGGAGGATACGCAGTATTTT
CDR3 protein: CASRKTFWGEDTQYF

D gene: -
clone size: -
J gene: TRBJ1-2
V gene: TRBV21-1
CDR3 DNA: TGTGCCAGCAGCAAAGTTCTGGGCTTTAACTATGGCTACACCTTC
CDR3 protein: CASSKVLGFNYGYTF

D gene: TRBD1
clone size: -
J gene: TRBJ1-6
V gene: TRBV15
CDR3 DNA: TGTGCCACCAGCCGGGACAGGGCCCATAATTCACCCCTCCACTTT
CDR3 protein: CATSRDRAHNSPLHF

D gene: -
clone size: -
J gene: TRBJ2-7
V gene: TRBV30
CDR3 DNA: TGTGCCTGGAGTTTGCGGGTGGGGACACACTCCTACGAGCAGTACTTC
CDR3 protein: CAWSLRVGTHSYEQYF

D gene: TRBD1
clone size: -
J gene: TRBJ1-5
V gene: TRBV27
CDR3 DNA: TGTGCCAGCAGCCCTTCCCCGGGACAGAACAATCAGCCCCAGCATTTT
CDR3 protein: CASSPSPGQNNQPQHF

D gene: -
clone size: -
J gene: TRBJ2-3
V gene: TRBV27
CDR3 DNA: TGTGCCAGCAGTCCCCTTTCCCCGGAGACAGATACGCAGTATTTT
CDR3 protein: CASSPLSPETDTQYF

D gene: TRBD1
clone size: -
J gene: TRBJ1-5
V gene: TRBV6-5
CDR3 DNA: TGTGCCAGCAGAAGGACAGGGTATCAGCCCCAGCATTTT
CDR3 protein: CASRRTGYQPQHF

D gene: TRBD1
clone size: -
J gene: TRBJ1-1
V gene: TRBV6-2/TRBV6-3
CDR3 DNA: TGTGCCAGCAGTTACCAGGGGGTTAACACTGAAGCTTTCTTT
CDR3 protein: CASSYQGVNTEAFF

D gene: TRBD1
clone size: -
J gene: TRBJ2-7
V gene: TRBV7-9
CDR3 DNA: TGTGCCAGCAGGGCCGGGACAGGGACCGAGCAGTACTTC
CDR3 protein: CASRAGTGTEQYF

D gene: -
clone size: -
J gene: TRBJ2-1
V gene: TRBV6-5
CDR3 DNA: TGTGCCAGCAGTTACGGGGGGAATGAGCAGTTCTTC
CDR3 protein: CASSYGGNEQFF

D gene: TRBD2
clone size: -
J gene: TRBJ2-1
V gene: TRBV7-2
CDR3 DNA: TGTGCCAGCAGCGTTGCGGGGGGGGACTACAATGAGCAGTTCTTC
CDR3 protein: CASSVAGGDYNEQFF

D gene: TRBD2
clone size: -
J gene: TRBJ2-7
V gene: TRBV7-6
CDR3 DNA: TGTGCCAGCAGTCCCCCCGGGGGGGGGAAATACGAGCAGTACTTC
CDR3 protein: CASSPPGGGKYEQYF

D gene: -
clone size: -
J gene: TRBJ1-5
V gene: TRBV3-1/TRBV3-2
CDR3 DNA: TGTGCCAGCAGCCAAGATCCAGGGGAAGGCCAGCCCCAGCATTTT
CDR3 protein: CASSQDPGEGQPQHF

D gene: TRBD1
clone size: -
J gene: TRBJ1-3
V gene: TRBV7-9
CDR3 DNA: TGTGCCAGCAGCCAGACAGGGGCTGGAAACACCATATATTTT
CDR3 protein: CASSQTGAGNTIYF

D gene: -
clone size: -
J gene: TRBJ2-5
V gene: TRBV30
CDR3 DNA: TGTGCCTGGACTCCCGGGAGCCCCTCGTGGGAGACCCAGTACTTC
CDR3 protein: CAWTPGSPSWETQYF

D gene: -
clone size: -
J gene: TRBJ1-5
V gene: TRBV30
CDR3 DNA: TGTGCCTGGAGTAGGTTTTTGGGCAGGGGTACTCAGCCCCAGCATTTT
CDR3 protein: CAWSRFLGRGTQPQHF

D gene: -
clone size: -
J gene: TRBJ2-2
V gene: TRBV12-3/TRBV12-4
CDR3 DNA: TGTGCCAGCAGTATTAGGGGATCCGGGGAGCTGTTTTTT
CDR3 protein: CASSIRGSGELFF

D gene: -
clone size: -
J gene: TRBJ2-1
V gene: TRBV6-2/TRBV6-3
CDR3 DNA: TGTGCCAGCAGTGCTGGGCTCTACAATGAGCAGTTCTTC
CDR3 protein: CASSAGLYNEQFF

D gene: -
clone size: -
J gene: TRBJ2-3
V gene: TRBV19
CDR3 DNA: TGTGCCAGTAGTCCTTATGGGGCAGGGGCAGATACGCAGTATTTT
CDR3 protein: CASSPYGAGADTQYF

D gene: TRBD1
clone size: -
J gene: TRBJ2-7
V gene: TRBV6-6
CDR3 DNA: TGTGCCAGCAGTTACTCAGGGACAGTCTACGAGCAGTACTTC
CDR3 protein: CASSYSGTVYEQYF

D gene: -
clone size: -
J gene: TRBJ2-7
V gene: TRBV5-4
CDR3 DNA: TGTGCCAGCACCCAGGGCGGGGTAGGTGAGCAGTACTTC
CDR3 protein: CASTQGGVGEQYF

D gene: -
clone size: -
J gene: TRBJ2-5
V gene: TRBV3-1/TRBV3-2
CDR3 DNA: TGTGCCAGCAGCCAAGGAGGCTGGACCCAGTACTTC
CDR3 protein: CASSQGGWTQYF